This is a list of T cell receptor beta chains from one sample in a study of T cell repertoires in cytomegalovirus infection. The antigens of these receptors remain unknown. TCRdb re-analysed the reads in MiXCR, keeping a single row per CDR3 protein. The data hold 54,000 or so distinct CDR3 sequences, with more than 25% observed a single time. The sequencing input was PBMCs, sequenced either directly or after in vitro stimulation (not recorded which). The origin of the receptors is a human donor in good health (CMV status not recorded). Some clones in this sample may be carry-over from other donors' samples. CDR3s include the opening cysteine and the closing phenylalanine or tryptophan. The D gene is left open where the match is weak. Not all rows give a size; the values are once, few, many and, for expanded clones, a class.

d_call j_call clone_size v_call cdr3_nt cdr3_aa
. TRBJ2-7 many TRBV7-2 TGTGCCAGCAGCTTAGCAGGCAGGGCGGGGAGGTACGAGCAGTACTTC CASSLAGRAGRYEQYF
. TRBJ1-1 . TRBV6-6 TGTGCCAGCAGTTATGGGGGTCTGTTGAACACTGAAGCTTTCTTT CASSYGGLLNTEAFF
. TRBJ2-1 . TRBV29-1 TGCAGCGTTGAGCCCGCTGGGGGTTACAATGAGCAGTTCTTC CSVEPAGGYNEQFF
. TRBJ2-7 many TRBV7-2 TGTGCCAGCAGCTATGGGACTGGGGGCTTTCGCGAGCAGTACTTC CASSYGTGGFREQYF
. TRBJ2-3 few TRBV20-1 TGCAGTGCTAGAGAAGTGGGAGGTAGCACAGATACGCAGTATTTT CSAREVGGSTDTQYF
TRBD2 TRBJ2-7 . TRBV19 TGTGCCAGTAGTGCGACTAGCGGTTCCTACGAGCAGTACTTC CASSATSGSYEQYF
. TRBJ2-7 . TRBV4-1 TGCGCCAGCAGCCCGGATGCCGACCTGGGCAGGACCTACGAGCAGTACTTC CASSPDADLGRTYEQYF
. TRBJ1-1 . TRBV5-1 TGCGCCAGCAGCCTTCTAGGGGTTCTGTCCTCTGAAGCTTTCTTT CASSLLGVLSSEAFF
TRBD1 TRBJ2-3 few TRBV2 TGTGCCAGCAGTGAACTTCAGGGACAGGGATCAGATACGCAGTATTTT CASSELQGQGSDTQYF
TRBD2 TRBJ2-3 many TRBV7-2 TGTGCCAGCAGCCTCCGGGGGGGGTCCATCGGGAGCACAGATACGCAGTATTTT CASSLRGGSIGSTDTQYF
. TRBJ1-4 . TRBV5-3 TGTGCCAGCAGGAAGTGGGCAACTAATGAAAAACTGTTTTTT CASRKWATNEKLFF